Listed below are T cell receptor beta chains from one sample, sequenced in a study of PD-L1 blockade in urothelial cancer. Libraries were prepared by immunoSEQ multiplex PCR; TCRdb keeps only in-frame clonotypes and omits some of them. The sample contains about 32,000 clones, around 87% of which appear only once. The sample here was PBMCs, taken around atezolizumab (anti-PD-L1) treatment. The receptors originated from a man in his fifties or sixties with urothelial cancer. Both conserved end residues are part of each CDR3. D genes are given only for firm matches. Part of the rows lack a size; the others show once, few, many or a class for expanded clones.

d_call	v_call	j_call	clone_size	cdr3_aa	cdr3_nt
TRBD2	TRBV4-3	TRBJ2-3	NA	CASSQLAGGLTDTQYF	TGCGCCAGCAGCCAACTAGCGGGAGGCCTAACAGATACGCAGTATTTT
NA	TRBV7-7	TRBJ2-3	NA	CASSLGEQADTQYF	TGTGCTAGCAGCTTAGGGGAACAGGCAGATACGCAGTATTTT
NA	TRBV28	TRBJ2-3	NA	CASSLGSRTDTQYF	TGTGCCAGCAGTTTAGGGAGCCGCACAGATACGCAGTATTTT
TRBD2	TRBV28	TRBJ2-5	NA	CASSPPRSGKETQYF	TGTGCCAGCAGTCCCCCTCGGAGCGGGAAAGAGACCCAGTACTTC
TRBD2	TRBV27	TRBJ2-7	NA	CASSPGLARSYEQYF	TGTGCCAGCAGTCCGGGACTAGCGAGATCCTACGAGCAGTACTTC
TRBD1	TRBV2	TRBJ1-2	NA	CASSPGQGGYGYTF	TGTGCCAGCAGCCCCGGGCAGGGGGGCTATGGCTACACCTTC
TRBD1	TRBV10-3	TRBJ2-7	NA	CAISESAGQGAYEQYF	TGTGCCATCAGTGAGTCGGCTGGACAGGGCGCCTACGAGCAGTACTTC
NA	TRBV30	TRBJ1-6	NA	CAWSGQDSPLHF	TGTGCCTGGAGTGGACAAGATTCACCCCTCCACTTT
NA	TRBV7-8	TRBJ1-2	NA	CASSLRRGDGYTF	TGTGCCAGCAGCTTACGTCGGGGGGATGGCTACACCTTC
NA	TRBV7-2	TRBJ1-5	few	CASSPRSSHNQPQHF	TGTGCCAGCAGCCCCCGTAGCAGTCACAATCAGCCCCAGCATTTT
TRBD2	TRBV19	TRBJ2-1	NA	CASSILAGAANEQFF	TGTGCCAGTAGTATTCTAGCGGGGGCGGCTAATGAGCAGTTCTTC
TRBD1	TRBV6-1	TRBJ1-2	NA	CASDQGQTYYGYTF	TGTGCCAGCGATCAGGGACAGACTTACTATGGCTACACCTTC
TRBD2	TRBV4-3	TRBJ2-4	NA	CASSQELAGTKNIQYF	TGCGCCAGCAGCCAAGAACTAGCGGGCACTAAAAACATTCAGTACTTC
NA	TRBV6-1	TRBJ1-2	NA	CASSERSTGLGYTF	TGTGCCAGCAGTGAGCGGTCCACAGGGTTGGGCTACACCTTC
TRBD1	TRBV19	TRBJ2-5	NA	CASKKDLGGGWETQYF	TGTGCCAGTAAAAAAGATTTAGGGGGCGGTTGGGAGACCCAGTACTTC
TRBD2	TRBV7-9	TRBJ2-3	NA	CASSYGTSGGRTDTQYF	TGTGCCAGCAGCTACGGGACTAGCGGGGGGCGAACAGATACGCAGTATTTT
NA	TRBV7-2	TRBJ2-7	few	CASSPPRQKNYEQYF	TGTGCCAGCAGCCCCCCGAGACAGAAGAACTACGAGCAGTACTTC
NA	TRBV7-8	TRBJ1-1	NA	CASSPRAPGSTEAFF	TGTGCCAGCAGCCCCCGGGCCCCGGGGAGCACTGAAGCTTTCTTT
NA	TRBV6-6	TRBJ2-3	NA	CASSYLSVQYTDTQYF	TGTGCCAGCAGTTATTTAAGCGTCCAATACACAGATACGCAGTATTTT
TRBD2	TRBV19	TRBJ2-3	NA	CASSIRVAGPFGGQYF	TGTGCCAGTAGTATTCGAGTAGCGGGACCGTTCGGGGGGCAGTATTTT
NA	TRBV19	TRBJ1-5	few	CASNLLGGNQPQHF	TGTGCCAGTAACCTACTTGGGGGGAATCAGCCCCAGCATTTT
TRBD2	TRBV11-3	TRBJ2-3	once	CASSFHSGGLGGTQYF	TGTGCCAGCAGCTTCCACAGCGGGGGGCTCGGGGGTACGCAGTATTTT
TRBD1	TRBV5-1	TRBJ1-2	NA	CASSLVGTGIYGYTF	TGCGCCAGCAGCTTGGTAGGGACAGGAATCTATGGCTACACCTTC
NA	TRBV21-1	TRBJ1-1	once	CASSKGTGKGMNTEAFF	TGTGCCAGCAGCAAAGGGACAGGGAAGGGTATGAACACTGAAGCTTTCTTT
TRBD2	TRBV4-2	TRBJ2-1	NA	CASSPGTSGYNEQFF	TGTGCCAGCAGCCCCGGGACTAGCGGTTACAATGAGCAGTTCTTC
NA	TRBV5-6	TRBJ2-4	NA	CASSADTRAKNIQYF	TGTGCCAGCAGCGCTGACACGAGAGCCAAAAACATTCAGTACTTC
TRBD1	TRBV6-5	TRBJ1-1	NA	CASSPRGPSTEAFF	TGTGCCAGCAGTCCCAGGGGGCCGAGCACTGAAGCTTTCTTT
NA	TRBV4-3	TRBJ2-7	once	CASSHGQYSEQYF	TGCGCCAGCAGCCACGGACAGTACTCGGAGCAGTACTTC
NA	TRBV6-1	TRBJ1-5	NA	CASRVRDRQPQHF	TGTGCCAGCAGGGTCAGGGATCGTCAGCCCCAGCATTTT
TRBD1	TRBV7-9	TRBJ2-3	NA	CASSLGTGQADTQYF	TGTGCCAGCAGCTTAGGGACAGGGCAGGCAGATACGCAGTATTTT
NA	TRBV29-1	TRBJ2-7	NA	CSVGWGGSYGQYF	TGCAGCGTTGGGTGGGGAGGCTCCTACGGGCAGTACTTC
NA	TRBV23-1	TRBJ2-1	NA	CASSHSGNYSNEQFF	TGCGCCAGCAGTCACTCGGGGAATTACTCCAATGAGCAGTTCTTC
TRBD1	TRBV18	TRBJ2-1	NA	CASSPDRVNEQFF	TGTGCCAGCTCACCGGACAGGGTCAATGAGCAGTTCTTC
TRBD2	TRBV30	TRBJ2-1	NA	CAWSPRETSGLYNEQFF	TGTGCCTGGAGCCCGCGGGAGACTAGCGGTCTTTACAATGAGCAGTTCTTC
TRBD1	TRBV6-1	TRBJ1-1	few	CASSEAVLTGRAFF	TGTGCCAGCAGTGAAGCCGTATTGACAGGGCGCGCTTTCTTT